This T cell receptor (beta chain) derives from a study of blood T cell repertoires in COVID-19 (dated by TCRdb to 2018 to 2020). Broadly, across the study: Collaborator samples came from the United States, Italy and Spain and covered acute and convalescent phases of COVID-19. The prospective study material was composed of cDNA or gDNA derived from T cells, B-cell-depleted T cells, or PBMCs. The samples were drawn from the first 160 participants of the ongoing ImmuneRACE study and from about 1,200 subjects provided by 6 global collaborators. Where HLA class I and class II types were available, the types were taken from metadata supplied by the sample provider, not from assay-based typing. The dataset comprised deeply sampled blood TCRbeta repertoires from subjects exposed to, actively infected with, or recovered from COVID-19. The repertoires were released in a freely available public database meant as a resource for research on the immune response to SARS-CoV-2. Nearly every sample came with metadata listing a de-identified subject ID, COVID-19 status, age in years and sex. Study-wide findings and limitations: The quantity of clinical and demographic metadata differed by source and by participant and was supplied without curation.

TCRbeta CDR3 regions were amplified from genomic DNA using the immunoSEQ Assay, a bias-controlled multiplex PCR. In the paper's pipeline: The number of nucleated cells in each sample was estimated by amplification of reference gene primers within the assay. To quantify the absolute abundance of each unique TCRbeta CDR3 rearrangement, sequence reads were collapsed and filtered. For each sample, productive Simpson clonality was calculated as the square root of Simpson's diversity index across productive rearrangements. The source is immuneACCESS, and TCRdb retained only in-frame sequences with V and J called. Part of the clones is not carried over; for the studies checked, unresolved V genes explain less than half of this, and the remainder is unexplained. That table furnishes V, J and clone size, whereas the DNA furnished D and trimming. The sample includes approximately 27,000 clones, with around 87% observed a single time. Of the sample, 9.5% to 13% is held by the ten largest clones.

Whole blood was collected in K2EDTA tubes by collaborating institutions according to the institutions' own protocols. For TCRbeta analysis, collaborators shipped samples as frozen whole blood, isolated PBMCs, or DNA extracted from either of those sample types. Via the germline V gene (reference sequence), CDR1 is LNHDA and CDR2 SQIVND. The CDR3 numbers 17 residues from cysteine through phenylalanine. The read is trimmed to its CDR3 DNA, 51 bases read in frame from base 1. V ends up 6 bases short and J 3 bases short, with an unmatched junction base count of 8. For this clone: Its antigen is not yet known. Base quality data are lacking; no much larger clone is found one base away.

The receptor's source is a man aged 55 to 69 with acute or convalescent COVID-19. The specimen was peripheral blood. The rearrangement joined TRBV19 to TRBJ2-2; a stretch of 12 junction bases matches TRBD1. The DNA sequence reads TGTGCCAGTAGCCCCGGGACAGGGGGCGCGGACACCGGGGAGCTGTTTTTT. It specifies CASSPGTGGADTGELFF.